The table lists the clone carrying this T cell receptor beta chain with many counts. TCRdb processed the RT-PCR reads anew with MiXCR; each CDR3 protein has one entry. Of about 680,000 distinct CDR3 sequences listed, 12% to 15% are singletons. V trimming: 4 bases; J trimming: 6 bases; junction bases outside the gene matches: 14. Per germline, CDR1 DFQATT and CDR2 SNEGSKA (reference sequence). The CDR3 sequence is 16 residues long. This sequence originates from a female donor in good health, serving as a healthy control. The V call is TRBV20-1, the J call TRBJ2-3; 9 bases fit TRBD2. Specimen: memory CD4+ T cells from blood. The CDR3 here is CSANKRLAGRTDTQYF. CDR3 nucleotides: TGCAGTGCTAATAAGAGGCTAGCGGGAAGGACGGATACGCAGTATTTT.